This passage covers 3 T cell receptor beta chains from one sample sequenced in a study of blood T cell repertoires in COVID-19. The table came from immunoSEQ multiplex PCR; TCRdb's copy has only in-frame clones and leaves some out. The table lists some 220,000 clones, approximately 80% of them singletons. The sequenced material came from peripheral blood. The source of these receptors is a woman aged 60-75 years with active or convalescent COVID-19.

This sequence joins TRBV5-1 and TRBJ2-4; tentatively, D is TRBD1 (6 bases). This CDR3 comprises 16 residues. Germline V gene sequence: CDR1 SGHRS, CDR2 YFSETQ. The V gene lost 4 bases and the J gene lost 0 bases, with 14 bases spanning the gap. This CDR3 is CASSPIDRLAKNIQYF. CDR3 nucleotides: TGCGCCAGCAGCCCGATCGACAGGTTAGCCAAAAACATTCAGTACTTC.

This clone was counted once. V is TRBV9 and J is TRBJ2-3; a weak D match, TRBD1 (5 bases). The CDR3 loop spans 15 amino acids. V was trimmed by 0 bases and J by 5 bases, leaving 13 bases between them. Germline V gene data show CDR1 as SGDLS and CDR2 as YYNGEE. CDR3 in amino acids: CASSVVKGMKDTQYF. The CDR3, as DNA: TGTGCCAGCAGCGTAGTCAAGGGGATGAAAGATACGCAGTATTTT.

The rearrangement links TRBV2 to TRBJ1-2; D is unclear. The CDR3 has 13 residues. The germline CDR1 and CDR2 sequences are SNHLY and FYNNEI. V was cut by 2 bases and J by 3 bases, with 7 bases left in between. CDR3 sequence reads: CASSEQAHYGYTF. The CDR3 DNA is TGTGCCAGCAGTGAACAGGCCCACTATGGCTACACCTTC. Looking up the rest from reference TRBV2 and TRBJ1-2 gives the full variable domain: EPEVTQTPSHQVTQMGQEVILRCVPISNHLYFYWYRQILGQKVEFLVSFYNNEISEKSEIFDDQFSVERPDGSNFTLKIRSTKLEDSAMYFCASSEQAHYGYTFGSGTRLTVV.